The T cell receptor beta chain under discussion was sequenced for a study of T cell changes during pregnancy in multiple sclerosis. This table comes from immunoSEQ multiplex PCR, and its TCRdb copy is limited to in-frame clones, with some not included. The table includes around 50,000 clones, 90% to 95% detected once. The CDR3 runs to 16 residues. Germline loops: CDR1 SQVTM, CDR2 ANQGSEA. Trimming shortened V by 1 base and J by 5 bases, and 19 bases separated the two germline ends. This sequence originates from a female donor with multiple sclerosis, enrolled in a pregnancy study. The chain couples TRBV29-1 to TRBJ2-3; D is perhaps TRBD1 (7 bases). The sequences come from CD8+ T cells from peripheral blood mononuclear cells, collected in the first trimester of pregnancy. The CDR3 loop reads CSVEGQGRRREDTQYF. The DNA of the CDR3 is TGCAGCGTTGAAGGACAGGGACGGAGGAGGGAAGATACGCAGTATTTT.